What follows describes a single TCR beta chain. No cognate antigen has been identified for it. No clone much larger than this one lies a single base away; base qualities are absent. RNA was extracted with the RNeasy kit and about 0.5 to 1 ug was reverse transcribed using random hexamers. The immunoSEQ multiplex PCR assay, covering 54 Vbeta and 13 Jbeta segments, was used to amplify TCR beta CDR3 regions. PCR amplification bias was corrected using a synthetic template baseline for primer optimization and computational correction. Regarding the original processing steps: Only productive sequences were kept, with reads annotated to V, D and J genes according to IMGT and analyzed in immunoSEQ Analyzer. To calculate clonality, Shannon entropy was normalized by log2 of the number of productive unique sequences and then subtracted from one. For each patient and control, public and private clones were evaluated among the 100 most prevalent clones. Clones were defined as Susac-specific if absent from the healthy and MS cohorts, from approximately 1,100 published viral clones and from other ImmuneACCESS disease sequences. TCRdb itself trimmed the public reads at Q25 with fastp, ran MiXCR and retained productive beta chains. Merged by CDR3 protein, the rows form single entries marked with the most common genes and DNA. These V and J calls derive from TCRdb rather than the authors' analysis. The sample table holds approximately 68,000 distinct CDR3 sequences, of which about 95% were seen once. The top ten clones comprise 0.35% to 0.4% of the sample.

V and J lose 3 bases and 6 bases, and a span of 12 bases separates them. Including the terminal cysteine and phenylalanine, the CDR3 comprises 13 residues. The entry retains the CDR3 DNA only, 39 bases that are in frame from base 1. Via the germline V gene (reference sequence), CDR1 is LNHDA and CDR2 SQIVND. Peripheral blood CD8+ and CD4+ T cells from healthy donors, Susac syndrome patients and multiple sclerosis patients were profiled by high-throughput TCR beta sequencing. Treatment-naive patients with stable or active relapsing-remitting disease fulfilling revised McDonald criteria were used as multiple sclerosis controls. Bulk CD8+ and CD4+ T cells were purified by magnetic negative isolation, whereas CD8+ TEMRA cells were enriched by FACS. Blood was drawn into EDTA tubes, processed within 24 hours, and PBMCs were isolated by density gradient centrifugation. PBMCs destined for TCR sequencing were cryopreserved in liquid nitrogen and later thawed in a 37 °C water bath. A purity of at least 90% was achieved for sorted or isolated CD4+, CD8+ and CD8+ TEMRA cells.

This sample stems from a study of CD8 T cells in Susac syndrome (dated 2019 in TCRdb). About the investigation overall: Whether CD8+ T cell activation and differentiation in Susac syndrome was antigen driven was tested using repertoire sequencing. The study compared CD8+ T cell repertoire clonality among around 11 healthy donors, about 14 Susac syndrome patients and 15 multiple sclerosis patients.

Overall study results and their limits: The study acknowledged that relatively few individuals were included in the TCR sequencing and HLA analysis.

The sequence links TRBV19 to TRBJ2-7, with the D gene uncertain. Input material: CD8+ T cells from PBMCs. The receptor was derived from a human donor with multiple sclerosis. Here the CDR3 is given as CASSIKYSSEQYF. In nucleotide form, the sequence is TGTGCCAGTAGTATTAAGTACAGTTCCGAGCAGTACTTC.